This is a list of T cell receptor beta chains from one sample in a study of T cell changes during pregnancy in multiple sclerosis. Profiled with immunoSEQ multiplex PCR; TCRdb holds only in-frame clones, not every one. The sample carries about 73,000 clones, roughly 92% recorded once. This specimen was peripheral blood, taken in the third trimester of pregnancy. These receptors came from a female donor in good health, enrolled as a control in a pregnancy study. Each CDR3 is given with its conserved first and last residue. A D gene is named only where the DNA matches it firmly. The size of a clone is reported for some rows only, either as once, few or many, or as a class for expanded clones.

size,J,V,D,CDR3,DNA
.,TRBJ1-4,TRBV6-6,.,CASSYGGGANEKLFF,TGTGCCAGCAGTTACGGCGGGGGGGCTAATGAAAAACTGTTTTTT
.,TRBJ1-3,TRBV13,.,CASSQAGQAITGNTIYF,TGTGCCAGCAGCCAGGCGGGGCAGGCGATAACTGGAAACACCATATATTTT
.,TRBJ2-5,TRBV5-4,TRBD2,CASSLSAGEETQYF,TGTGCCAGCAGCTTGAGCGCGGGGGAAGAGACCCAGTACTTC
.,TRBJ2-7,TRBV7-7,TRBD2,CASSFLWTSGSESSYEQYF,TGTGCTAGCAGCTTTCTGTGGACTAGCGGGAGTGAGAGCTCCTACGAGCAGTACTTC
.,TRBJ1-6,TRBV15,TRBD1,CATSSLPGGDSPLHF,TGTGCCACCAGCAGTTTGCCAGGGGGAGATTCACCCCTCCACTTT
once,TRBJ1-5,TRBV28,.,CASRIRTRPQHF,TGTGCCAGCAGGATAAGAACACGGCCCCAGCATTTT
.,TRBJ2-1,TRBV19,.,CASSPTSVPYNEQFF,TGTGCCAGTAGCCCTACGAGCGTACCTTACAATGAGCAGTTCTTC
.,TRBJ2-7,TRBV5-6,.,CASSTWRGEQYF,TGTGCCAGCAGCACTTGGAGGGGCGAGCAGTACTTC
.,TRBJ2-7,TRBV5-1,TRBD1,CASSRGQAPYEQYF,TGCGCCAGCAGCCGGGGACAGGCCCCCTACGAGCAGTACTTC
.,TRBJ1-5,TRBV7-9,.,CASSSTRVSNQPQHF,TGTGCCAGCAGCTCAACCAGGGTTAGCAATCAGCCCCAGCATTTT
.,TRBJ2-7,TRBV5-6,.,CASSWAGSATEYEQYF,TGTGCCAGCAGCTGGGCGGGGTCCGCGACAGAATACGAGCAGTACTTC
few,TRBJ2-3,TRBV29-1,TRBD1,CSVETGDVGF,TGCAGCGTTGAAACAGGGGACGTTGGTTTT
.,TRBJ2-1,TRBV29-1,.,CSVVVPSSYNEQFF,TGCAGCGTTGTAGTCCCGAGCTCCTACAATGAGCAGTTCTTC
.,TRBJ1-6,TRBV27,.,CASSLTDSYNSPLHF,TGTGCCAGCAGTTTAACTGACTCCTATAATTCACCCCTCCACTTT
once,TRBJ2-1,TRBV19,.,CASRTQRSSYNEQFF,TGTGCCAGCCGTACCCAGAGGAGCTCCTACAATGAGCAGTTCTTC
once,TRBJ1-6,TRBV27,.,CASSPSLSESPLHF,TGTGCCAGCAGTCCCTCCCTTTCAGAATCACCCCTCCACTTT
.,TRBJ1-6,TRBV6-5,TRBD1,CASSRDTGANSPLHF,TGTGCCAGCAGTAGGGATACAGGGGCTAATTCACCCCTCCACTTT
.,TRBJ1-6,TRBV11-2,.,CASSLGRGVSSPLHF,TGTGCCAGCAGCTTAGGCCGGGGTGTGAGTTCACCCCTCCACTTT
.,TRBJ1-1,TRBV28,.,CASRRTASEAFF,TGTGCCAGCAGAAGGACAGCTTCTGAAGCTTTCTTT
.,TRBJ1-4,TRBV5-5,.,CASSLIPLEKLFF,TGTGCCAGCAGCTTGATCCCTCTAGAAAAACTGTTTTTT
.,TRBJ1-5,TRBV18,.,CASSPGNNQPQHF,TGTGCCAGCTCGCCGGGGAACAATCAGCCCCAGCATTTT
.,TRBJ2-5,TRBV27,TRBD2,CASSGMGLQETQYF,TGTGCCAGCAGTGGGATGGGACTACAAGAGACCCAGTACTTC
.,TRBJ2-7,TRBV7-9,TRBD2,CASSLAGGDYEQYF,TGTGCCAGCAGCTTAGCTGGGGGGGATTACGAGCAGTACTTC
.,TRBJ2-1,TRBV5-3,TRBD2,CAQNFGLAGRSSYNEQFF,TGTGCCCAAAACTTCGGGCTAGCGGGACGTAGCTCCTACAATGAGCAGTTCTTC
few,TRBJ1-6,TRBV7-9,TRBD1,CASSLGQENSPLHF,TGTGCCAGCAGCCTGGGACAGGAGAATTCACCCCTCCACTTT